Listed here are 7 T cell receptor beta chains from one sample, sequenced in a study of blood T cell repertoires in COVID-19. Assay: immunoSEQ multiplex PCR; the TCRdb copy retains only in-frame clones and omits some. The data contain roughly 57,000 clones, approximately 90% of them singletons. Sequenced material: peripheral blood. The receptors were gathered from a woman aged 55-69 years with COVID-19, enrolled during active disease.

This chain links TRBV7-2 with TRBJ2-5, with D perhaps TRBD2 (6 bases). The V gene lost 3 bases and the J gene lost 1 base, with 9 bases spanning the gap. The CDR3 spans 14 residues. CDR1 and CDR2 from the germline V gene are SGHTA and FQGNSA. DNA for the CDR3: TGTGCCAGCAGCTTCGGTAGCGGCCAAGAGACCCAGTACTTC. This codes for CASSFGSGQETQYF.

This chain uses TRBV2 with TRBJ1-2; D uncertain. The length of the CDR3 is 12 residues. V was clipped by 9 bases and J by 4 bases, with 12 bases between them. Germline loops: CDR1 SNHLY, CDR2 FYNNEI. The CDR3 protein is CASSRDFYGYTF. The DNA of the CDR3 is TGTGCCAGTTCCCGGGATTTCTATGGCTACACCTTC.

This clone was recorded only once. The V and J genes are TRBV27 and TRBJ1-6, with D possibly TRBD1 on 6 matching bases. The germline V gene encodes CDR1 MNHEY and CDR2 SMNVEV (reference sequence). Trimming removed 4 bases from V and 8 bases from J, with 21 bases in between. This CDR3 comprises 17 residues. Here the CDR3 reads CASSSRTGTPGDSPLHF. CDR3 sequence (DNA): TGTGCCAGCAGTTCACGAACCGGGACGCCAGGGGATTCACCCCTCCACTTT.

CDR3 nucleotides: TGTGCCAGTAGGTCGAAAGCGGGAGGCTACAATGAGCAGTTCTTC. Amino acids: CASRSKAGGYNEQFF. V is TRBV19 and J is TRBJ2-1; 9 nucleotides agree with TRBD2. The CDR3 totals 15 residues. V was pared by 6 bases and J by 3 bases, with 6 bases of the junction left unmatched. The germline gives CDR1 LNHDA, CDR2 SQIVND (reference sequence).

This clone was recorded a few times. The V gene is TRBV7-8, the J gene TRBJ2-7; 10 bases align to TRBD1. Germline lookup yields CDR1 SGHVS and CDR2 FQNEAQ. Trimming took 0 bases from V and 4 from J; bases not matched to a gene: 3. The CDR3 length is 15 residues. The CDR3 here is CASSLAGTGVYEQYF. In nucleotides, the CDR3 is TGTGCCAGCAGCTTAGCGGGGACAGGGGTTTACGAGCAGTACTTC.

V gene TRBV19 combines with J gene TRBJ1-1, with 11 nucleotides matching TRBD1. J lost 4 bases, V lost 6 bases, and 4 bases had no gene match. This CDR3 has 14 residues. CDR1 LNHDA and CDR2 SQIVND come from the germline V gene (reference sequence). DNA of the CDR3: TGTGCCAGTAGAACCGGGACAGGGGGCACTGAAGCTTTCTTT. Translation gives CASRTGTGGTEAFF.

The V gene is TRBV25-1, the J gene TRBJ1-4, with TRBD1 identical over 8 bases. The V and J ends lost 1 base and 5 bases, in that order; junction bases with no gene match: 6. This CDR3 spans 16 amino acids. CDR1 is MGHDK and CDR2 is SYGVNS in the germline V gene. The CDR3 loop is CASSEWGQALNEKLFF. The CDR3, as DNA: TGTGCCAGCAGTGAATGGGGACAGGCTTTAAATGAAAAACTGTTTTTT.